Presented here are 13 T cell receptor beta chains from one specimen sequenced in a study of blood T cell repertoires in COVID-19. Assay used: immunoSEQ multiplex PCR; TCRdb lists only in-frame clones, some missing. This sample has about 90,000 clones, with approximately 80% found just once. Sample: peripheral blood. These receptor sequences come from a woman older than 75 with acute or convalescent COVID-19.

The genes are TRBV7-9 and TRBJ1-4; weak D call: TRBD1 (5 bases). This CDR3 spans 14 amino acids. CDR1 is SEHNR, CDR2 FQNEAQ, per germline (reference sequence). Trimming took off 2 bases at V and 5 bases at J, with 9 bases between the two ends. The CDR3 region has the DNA TGTGCCAGCAGCTTAAGCCAGGGAAATGAAAAACTGTTTTTT. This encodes CASSLSQGNEKLFF.

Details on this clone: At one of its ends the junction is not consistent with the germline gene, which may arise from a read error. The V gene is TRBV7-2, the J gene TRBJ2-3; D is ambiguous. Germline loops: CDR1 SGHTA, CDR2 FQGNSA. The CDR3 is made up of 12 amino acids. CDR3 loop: CASSIASDTQYF. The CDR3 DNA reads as TGTGCCAGCAGCATAGCCTCGGATACGCAGTATTTT.

DNA of the CDR3: TGTGCCAGCAGCTTACAGGGCTATGGCTACACCTTC. Translating gives CASSLQGYGYTF. The rearrangement links TRBV5-8 to TRBJ1-2, with D perhaps matching TRBD1 (6 bases). The length of the CDR3 is 12 residues. The V gene's germline CDR1 is SGHTS and CDR2 YDEGEE. Trimming pared 2 bases from V and 4 bases from J, leaving 6 bases between.

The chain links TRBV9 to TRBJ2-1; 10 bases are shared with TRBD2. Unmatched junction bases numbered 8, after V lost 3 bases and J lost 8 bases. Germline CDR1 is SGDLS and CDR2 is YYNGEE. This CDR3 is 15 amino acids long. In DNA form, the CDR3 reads TGTGCCAGCAGCGAAAGGCCTAGCGGGAGAGATGAGCAGTTCTTC. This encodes CASSERPSGRDEQFF.

The CDR3, as DNA: TGTGCCAGCAGTATCGGACAGGGGGCGAGGGGCTACACCTTC. The encoded protein is CASSIGQGARGYTF. The rearrangement uses TRBV28 and TRBJ1-2, with 11 bases matching TRBD1. There are 14 residues in the CDR3. CDR1 MDHEN and CDR2 SYDVKM come from the germline V gene. With V trimmed by 5 bases and J by 8 bases, 7 bases remained unmatched.

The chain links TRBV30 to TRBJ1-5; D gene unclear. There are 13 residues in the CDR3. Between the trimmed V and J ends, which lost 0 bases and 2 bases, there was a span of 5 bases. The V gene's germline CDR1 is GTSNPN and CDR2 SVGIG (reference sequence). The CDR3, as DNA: TGTGCCTGGAGTGTAAGAGGCAATCAGCCCCAGCATTTT. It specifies CAWSVRGNQPQHF.

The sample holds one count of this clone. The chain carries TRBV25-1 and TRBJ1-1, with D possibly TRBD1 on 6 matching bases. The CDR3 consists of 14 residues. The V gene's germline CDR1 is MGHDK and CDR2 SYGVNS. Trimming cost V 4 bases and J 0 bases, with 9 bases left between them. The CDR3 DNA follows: TGTGCCAGCAGTGCCGGGACATTGAACACTGAAGCTTTCTTT. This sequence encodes CASSAGTLNTEAFF.

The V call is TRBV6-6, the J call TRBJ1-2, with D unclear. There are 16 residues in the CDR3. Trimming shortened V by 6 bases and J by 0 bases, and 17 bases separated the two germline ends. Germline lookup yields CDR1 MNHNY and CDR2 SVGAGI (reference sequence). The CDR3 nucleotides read TGTGCCAGCAGGCAGGCACGATCCATAGCTAACTATGGCTACACCTTC. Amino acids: CASRQARSIANYGYTF.

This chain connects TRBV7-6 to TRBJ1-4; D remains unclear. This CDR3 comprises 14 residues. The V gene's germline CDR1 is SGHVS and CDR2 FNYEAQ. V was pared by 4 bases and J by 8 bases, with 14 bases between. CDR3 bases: TGTGCCAGCAGCTCCCTAACCGGAGGGGAAAAACTGTTTTTT. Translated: CASSSLTGGEKLFF. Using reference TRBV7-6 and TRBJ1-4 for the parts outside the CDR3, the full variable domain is GAGVSQSPRYKVTKRGQDVALRCDPISGHVSLYWYRQALGQGPEFLTYFNYEAQQDKSGLPNDRFSAERPEGSISTLTIQRTEQRDSAMYRCASSSLTGGEKLFFGSGTQLSVL.

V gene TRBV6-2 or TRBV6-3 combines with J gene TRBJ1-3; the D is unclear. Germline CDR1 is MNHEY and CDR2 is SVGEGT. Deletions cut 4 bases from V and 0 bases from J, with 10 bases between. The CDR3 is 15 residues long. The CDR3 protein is CASSSGAASGNTIYF. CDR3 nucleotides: TGTGCCAGCAGTTCAGGCGCTGCCTCTGGAAACACCATATATTTT.

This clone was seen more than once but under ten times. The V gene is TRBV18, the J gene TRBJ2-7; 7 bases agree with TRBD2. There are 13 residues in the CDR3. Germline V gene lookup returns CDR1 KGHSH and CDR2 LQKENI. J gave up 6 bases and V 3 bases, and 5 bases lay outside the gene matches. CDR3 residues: CASSPGRVGEQYF. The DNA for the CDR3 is TGTGCCAGCTCACCGGGGAGGGTGGGCGAGCAGTACTTC.

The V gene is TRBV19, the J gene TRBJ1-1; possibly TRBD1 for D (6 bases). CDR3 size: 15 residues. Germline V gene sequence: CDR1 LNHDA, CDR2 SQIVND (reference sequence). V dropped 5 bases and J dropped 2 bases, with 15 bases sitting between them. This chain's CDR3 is CASSPRTAVNTEAFF. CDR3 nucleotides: TGTGCCAGTAGTCCGCGGACAGCCGTTAACACTGAAGCTTTCTTT.

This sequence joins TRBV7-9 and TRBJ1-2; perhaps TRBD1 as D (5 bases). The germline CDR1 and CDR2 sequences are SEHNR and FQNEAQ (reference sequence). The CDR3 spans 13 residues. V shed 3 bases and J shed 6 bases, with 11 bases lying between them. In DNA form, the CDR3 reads TGTGCCAGCAGCTTCGCCAACAGGCATGGCTACACCTTC. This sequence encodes CASSFANRHGYTF.